This T cell receptor beta chain was found in a study of T-cell reconstitution after alpha-beta-depleted transplantation in children (dated by TCRdb to between 2015 and 2016). General notes on the study: Using TCR repertoire profiling, the study quantitatively followed how T-cell immune reconstitution unfolded in children after TCRalphabeta/CD19-depleted allogeneic hematopoietic cell transplantation.

This specimen's treatment or condition label, interpreted: allogeneic hematopoietic cell transplantation with graft depleted of TCRalphabeta T cells and CD19 B cells. The transplant recipients were children given TCRalphabeta/CD19-depleted allogeneic hematopoietic cell grafts. Many counts were recorded for this clonotype. The antigen it binds to is not known. No quality values exist for individual bases; no much larger clone is one base distant. Reading from cysteine to phenylalanine, the CDR3 counts 15 amino acids. Only the CDR3 DNA is retained, 45 bases long and in frame from the first base. Via the germline V gene, CDR1 is SGHDT and CDR2 YYEEEE. V and J are truncated by 3 bases and 8 bases respectively, leaving an intervening sequence of 17 bases. Findings and caveats that apply to the study as a whole: The apparently early recovery of alphabetaT-cell counts about two months after transplant reportedly depended on only several hundred rapidly expanded clones that came from non-depleted graft cells. Over subsequent months, a decline in hyperexpanded clone frequencies was noted, and after one year, T-cell counts and TCRbeta diversity were mostly ascribed to newly produced T cells. In some patients, the high TCRbeta diversity seen at day 60 was put down to recipient T cells and intrathymic progenitors that had survived conditioning.

Libraries were made using PCR. The sample was run on an Illumina HiSeq 2500. To normalize quantification of the TCRbeta repertoire, the TCR libraries were built with molecular barcoding that relied on unique molecular identifiers. The raw public data were reprocessed by TCRdb itself: fastp quality trimming at Q25, MiXCR clonotype calling, in-frame beta chains only. Rows matching on CDR3 protein sequence are summarized as one entry with the most common DNA and genes. Counted in this sample were some 200,000 distinct CDR3 sequences; 5% to 6.5% of them appeared once. About 5% of the sample goes to the ten largest clones.

The sequenced sample was PBMCs, obtained before TCRalphabeta/CD19-depleted stem cell transplant. Here the chain combines TRBV5-6 and TRBJ1-4; matching of 5 bases hints at TRBD1 as the D gene. The sequence was obtained from a girl under three years old with combined immunodeficiency, due to receive a stem cell transplant. CDR3 protein: CASSWGPDPLEKLFF. The nucleotides read TGTGCCAGCAGCTGGGGACCAGACCCTTTGGAAAAACTGTTTTTT.